This TCR beta chain was sequenced for a study of TIL therapy for anti-PD-1-resistant metastatic lung cancer. For the study at large: Most patients had lung adenocarcinoma. Tumors carried a median 1.5 non-synonymous mutations per megabase.

The libraries were made with immunoSEQ v3. Sequencing depth was around 2 million read pairs for survey level, roughly 4.5-6 million for deep. Sequenced by immunoSEQ multiplex PCR; TCRdb stores in-frame clones only, minus some. This sample has approximately 45,000 clones, with 65% to 80% found just once. Time point of the sample: pre-treatment sample, taken before nivolumab and TIL therapy. Adults with stage 4 NSCLC were enrolled in a phase I trial. The germline V gene encodes CDR1 MNHNS and CDR2 SASEGT. V dropped 3 bases and J dropped 9 bases, with 9 bases sitting between them. The CDR3 spans 13 residues.

This sequence was found in a man aged 65-85 years with non-small cell lung cancer. This chain connects TRBV6-1 to TRBJ1-6; no clear D. Sequences were derived from blood, sampled at baseline. The CDR3 DNA is TGTGCCAGCAGTGACTTCCGGGGTTCACCCCTCCACTTT. Translation gives CASSDFRGSPLHF.